Each of the 14 T cell receptor beta chains below was sequenced from the same sample in a study of CD8 T cells in Susac syndrome. Reverse transcription of about 0.45 to 1 ug RNA was performed with random hexamers. TCRdb reprocessed the immunoSEQ multiplex PCR reads with MiXCR, giving one entry per CDR3 protein. The table records about 120,000 distinct CDR3 sequences, approximately 94% of them present only once. Material for sequencing was CD4+ T cells from PBMCs. The receptor set was obtained from a human donor in good health.

The chain combines TRBV20-1 with TRBJ2-3, with D possibly called TRBD1 or TRBD2 (6 bases each). V lost 6 bases to trimming and J lost 1 base, with 11 bases between them. Germline CDR1 is DFQATT and CDR2 is SNEGSKA (reference sequence). The CDR3 extends over 13 amino acids. The CDR3 is CSARRGGTDTQYF. Written as DNA, the CDR3 is TGCAGTGCAAGAAGGGGGGGCACAGATACGCAGTATTTT.

This chain joins TRBV12-3 or TRBV12-4 and TRBJ2-7; 11 bases match TRBD1. V shed 5 bases and J 3 bases; nucleotides not matched to a gene: 6. There are 15 residues in the CDR3. DNA of the CDR3: TGTGCCAGCAGTGCCTCCGGGACAGGGGGCTACGAGCAGTACTTC. Protein product: CASSASGTGGYEQYF.

The V call is TRBV15, the J call TRBJ2-2, with unresolved D. The CDR3 totals 16 residues. With 2 bases removed from V and 3 bases from J, the gap between germline ends came to 13 bases. Germline values: CDR1 LNHNV, CDR2 YYDKDF (reference sequence). CDR3 in amino acids: CATSRRQVRDTGELFF. The CDR3 nucleotides are TGTGCCACCAGCAGACGTCAGGTCCGGGACACCGGGGAGCTGTTTTTT.

The V call is TRBV11-2, the J call TRBJ2-4; TRBD1 is a possible D gene (5 bases). Trimming stripped 5 bases from V and 1 base from J, with 12 bases between. CDR3 length: 15 amino acids. The germline V gene has CDR1 SGHAT and CDR2 FQNNGV. CDR3 in DNA: TGTGCCAGCAGCCCGCGGACATGGGCCAAAAACATTCAGTACTTC. It codes for CASSPRTWAKNIQYF.

CDR3 region: CSSISARSSYNEQFF. CDR3 nucleotide sequence: TGCAGTTCAATATCAGCGCGTAGCTCCTACAATGAGCAGTTCTTC. V usage is TRBV20-1 and J usage is TRBJ2-1; D is uncertain. CDR3 size: 15 residues. V was pared by 8 bases and J by 0 bases, with 17 bases between. CDR1 is DFQATT, CDR2 SNEGSKA, per germline (reference sequence).

The genes are TRBV6-2 or TRBV6-3 and TRBJ2-1; 11 nucleotides line up with TRBD2. The V and J ends lost 4 bases and 8 bases, in that order; junction bases with no gene match: 13. This CDR3 is 17 amino acids long. CDR1 MNHEY and CDR2 SVGEGT come from the germline V gene. CDR3 region: CASSFVSGRALWDEQFF. CDR3 DNA sequence: TGTGCCAGCAGTTTCGTTAGCGGGAGGGCGCTCTGGGATGAGCAGTTCTTC.

The chain couples TRBV6-5 to TRBJ1-5, with a tentative D call TRBD1 (5 bases). The V and J ends lost 4 bases and 6 bases respectively, with 13 bases between them. The CDR3 loop spans 14 amino acids. CDR1 is MNHEY, CDR2 SVGAGI, per germline. The CDR3, as DNA: TGTGCCAGCAGTTCAGGGTATGGCCGTCAGCCCCAGCATTTT. Its protein product is CASSSGYGRQPQHF.

This clonotype appeared once. The chain recombines TRBV6-2 or TRBV6-3 with TRBJ1-1; D is ambiguous. CDR1 and CDR2 (germline): MNHEY, SVGEGT. The CDR3 extends over 14 amino acids. V lost 2 bases and J 6 bases, leaving 13 bases between the germline ends. In nucleotides, the CDR3 is TGTGCCAGCAGTTACGAAGGGTTGGGCGCTGAAGCTTTCTTT. Protein sequence: CASSYEGLGAEAFF.

The chain uses TRBV5-1 and TRBJ2-5; D is perhaps TRBD2 (5 bases). V gave up 7 bases and J gave up 1 base, with 11 bases separating them. This CDR3 region has 13 residues. Germline V gene data show CDR1 as SGHRS and CDR2 as YFSETQ. CDR3 sequence: CASWTGPQETQYF. The CDR3 region has the DNA TGCGCCAGCTGGACTGGGCCCCAAGAGACCCAGTACTTC.

The J gene is TRBJ2-7, the V gene TRBV10-3; D possibly matches TRBD1 or TRBD2 (6 bases each). V lost 5 bases and J lost 5, with 16 bases in between. Germline-derived CDR1 and CDR2 are ENHRY and SYGVKD. This CDR3 is built from 14 residues. Here the CDR3 reads CAISPQGTENEQYF. The CDR3 DNA is TGTGCCATCAGTCCTCAGGGGACTGAGAACGAGCAGTACTTC.

This chain uses TRBV20-1 with TRBJ2-5; weak D call: TRBD2 (5 bases). The CDR3 length is 15 residues. Germline loops: CDR1 DFQATT, CDR2 SNEGSKA (reference sequence). V was cut by 0 bases and J by 5 bases, with 16 bases left in between. The CDR3 sequence: CSARDPLGGRETQYF. CDR3 in DNA: TGCAGTGCTAGAGATCCGTTAGGAGGCCGGGAGACCCAGTACTTC.

The chain is built from TRBV29-1 and TRBJ1-4; 11 bases match TRBD1. J gave up 8 bases and V 7 bases, and 6 bases lay outside the gene matches. The CDR3 spans 13 residues. Germline-derived CDR1 and CDR2 are SQVTM and ANQGSEA. The CDR3 coding sequence is TGCAGCGCGGGACAGGGGGGAGGGGAAAAACTGTTTTTT. Translating gives CSAGQGGGEKLFF.

The chain employs TRBV7-9 and TRBJ2-2, with 10 positions matching TRBD2. The CDR3 loop spans 16 amino acids. The ends lost 3 bases at V and 2 bases at J; junction bases unmatched: 3. Per the germline V gene, CDR1 is SEHNR and CDR2 is FQNEAQ (reference sequence). The CDR3 is CASSFLAGGNTGELFF. The CDR3 coding sequence is TGTGCCAGCAGCTTCTTAGCGGGGGGAAACACCGGGGAGCTGTTTTTT.

This clonotype was counted between two and nine times. The genes are TRBV12-3 or TRBV12-4 and TRBJ2-2; D not resolved. This CDR3 comprises 12 residues. V lost 4 bases and J lost 4, with 4 bases in between. DNA for the CDR3: TGTGCCAGCAGTTACACCACCGGGGAGCTGTTTTTT. Translation gives CASSYTTGELFF.